One sample yielded the 26 T cell receptor beta chains listed below, sequenced in a study of blood T cell repertoires in COVID-19. Assay: immunoSEQ multiplex PCR; the TCRdb copy retains only in-frame clones and omits some. In the table there are fewer than 250,000 clones, around 83% of which are singletons. Sequencing was done on a sample of peripheral blood. The source is a woman aged 45 to 65 with acute or convalescent COVID-19.

The V gene is TRBV7-2, the J gene TRBJ2-2, with 9 bases matching TRBD2. The germline CDR1 and CDR2 sequences are SGHTA and FQGNSA. The CDR3 covers 15 residues. V lost 0 bases, J lost 6 bases, and 2 bases stayed unmatched. CDR3 amino acids: CASSLASGRSGELFF. The CDR3 DNA reads as TGTGCCAGCAGCTTAGCTAGCGGGAGATCCGGGGAGCTGTTTTTT.

In its sample, this clone was seen once. The chain couples TRBV3-1 (or the pseudogene TRBV3-2) to TRBJ2-7; a weak D match, TRBD2 (5 bases). V dropped 4 bases and J dropped 2 bases, with 12 bases sitting between them. Germline assignment: CDR1 LGHDT and CDR2 YNNKEL (reference sequence). The CDR3 consists of 14 residues. The CDR3 region is CASSPGLAPYEQYF. CDR3 nucleotides: TGTGCCAGCAGCCCCGGGCTAGCTCCCTACGAGCAGTACTTC.

Note on this clone: At one boundary the junction diverges from the germline segment, which might be a read error. This chain connects TRBV19 to TRBJ1-1; perhaps TRBD1 as D (5 bases). Germline CDR1 reads LNHDA; CDR2 reads SQIVND (reference sequence). The CDR3 spans 14 residues. In DNA form, the CDR3 reads TGTGCCAGTAATATAGGTGGGGGGTTCGCTGAAGCTTTCTTT. Translation gives CASNIGGGFAEAFF.

This clone was seen a few times. The rearrangement uses TRBV29-1 and TRBJ1-1; 7 bases map to TRBD1. Germline trimming cut 0 bases from V and 0 bases from J; bases unmatched to any gene: 7. The CDR3 runs 16 residues. Germline V gene data show CDR1 as SQVTM and CDR2 as ANQGSEA. CDR3 DNA sequence: TGCAGCGTTGAAGATCACACACAGGGGATGAACACTGAAGCTTTCTTT. Residues: CSVEDHTQGMNTEAFF.

The rearrangement joins TRBV9 to TRBJ2-3; 9 bases align to TRBD2. Looked up from germline, CDR1 is SGDLS and CDR2 is YYNGEE. The CDR3 has 16 residues. V was clipped by 4 bases and J by 0 bases; unmatched bases: 6. CDR3 bases: TGTGCCAGCAGCCCGGGACTAGCTTACAGCACAGATACGCAGTATTTT. Protein: CASSPGLAYSTDTQYF.

This sequence joins TRBV24-1 and TRBJ1-4; D gene unclear. The CDR3 spans 12 residues. Germline V gene lookup returns CDR1 KGHDR and CDR2 SFDVKD. Trimming removed 4 bases at V and 8 bases at J, with 7 bases between. The CDR3 DNA follows: TGTGCCACCAGTGAGATTGGCGAAAAACTGTTTTTT. This encodes CATSEIGEKLFF.

The genes are TRBV28 and TRBJ2-7, with 10 nucleotides matching TRBD1. The CDR3 has 19 amino acids. Per germline, CDR1 MDHEN and CDR2 SYDVKM. The J segment lost 0 bases and the V segment lost 3 bases, leaving 14 bases of the junction unmatched. CDR3 loop: CASSFKGFSDRGFSYEQYF. The CDR3 region has the DNA TGTGCCAGCAGTTTTAAGGGGTTCTCGGACAGGGGGTTCTCCTACGAGCAGTACTTC.

The rearrangement links TRBV11-1 to TRBJ2-5; 7 nucleotides agree with TRBD1. V lost 4 bases and J lost 2; bases outside the gene matches: 7. The V gene's germline CDR1 is SGHAT and CDR2 FQDESV (reference sequence). The CDR3 loop spans 15 amino acids. CDR3 sequence reads: CASSSGQLLQETQYF. For the CDR3, the DNA is TGTGCCAGCAGCTCGGGACAGCTATTGCAAGAGACCCAGTACTTC.

The chain combines TRBV2 with TRBJ1-6; D call uncertain. The V end was cut by 9 bases, the J end by 9 bases, with 12 bases between. The CDR3 is 12 residues long. Germline assignment: CDR1 SNHLY and CDR2 FYNNEI. CDR3 bases: TGTGCCAGTACTTCACCCCCTTCACCCCTCCACTTT. Translation: CASTSPPSPLHF.

CDR3 nucleotides: TGTGCCAGCAGAGTAGCGGGAGTGGGGGCAGATACGCAGTATTTT. It codes for CASRVAGVGADTQYF. The chain has TRBV28 and TRBJ2-3, with 9 bases aligning to TRBD2. The ends lost 6 bases at V and 4 bases at J; junction bases unmatched: 8. CDR3 length: 15 amino acids. Germline V CDR1 and CDR2: MDHEN, SYDVKM.

J is TRBJ2-3 and V is TRBV5-1; the D gene is possibly TRBD1 (5 bases). The ends were cut back, 0 bases at V and 2 bases at J, with 10 bases in the middle. From germline, CDR1 is SGHRS and CDR2 YFSETQ. CDR3 length: 15 residues. The DNA of the CDR3 is TGCGCCAGCAGCTTGGGATGGGGCCCCACAGATACGCAGTATTTT. Residues: CASSLGWGPTDTQYF.

The chain carries TRBV28 and TRBJ1-5; D ambiguous. The CDR3 covers 14 residues. The V and J ends lost 4 bases and 7 bases respectively, with 14 bases between them. Germline V CDR1 and CDR2: MDHEN, SYDVKM. The CDR3 DNA reads TGTGCCAGCAGTTCCCCTCCGATAAGCCAGCCCCAGCATTTT. Translating it yields CASSSPPISQPQHF.

This chain uses TRBV13 with TRBJ1-1, with D possibly matching TRBD1 (6 bases). Germline V CDR1 and CDR2: PRHDT, FYEKMQ (reference sequence). V shed 2 bases and J shed 0 bases, with 19 bases lying between them. The CDR3 loop spans 18 amino acids. The CDR3 sequence: CASSLRPQRTVMNTEAFF. The CDR3 bases are TGTGCCAGCAGCTTACGTCCCCAGAGGACAGTTATGAACACTGAAGCTTTCTTT.

The chain combines TRBV6-5 with TRBJ2-4; 8 nucleotides match TRBD2. CDR1 is MNHEY and CDR2 is SVGAGI in the germline V gene. This CDR3 has 16 amino acids. V shed 4 bases, J shed 8 bases, and the junction held 13 bases outside the gene matches. The chain's CDR3 is CASSSRGLAGSYIQYF. CDR3 coding DNA: TGTGCCAGCAGTTCCCGAGGGTTAGCGGGATCGTACATTCAGTACTTC.

The chain carries TRBV3-1 (or the pseudogene TRBV3-2) and TRBJ2-2, with 15 bases that match TRBD2. This CDR3 contains 17 residues. Per germline, CDR1 LGHDT and CDR2 YNNKEL (reference sequence). The ends lost 4 bases at V and 5 bases at J; junction bases unmatched: 5. CDR3 sequence (DNA): TGTGCCAGCAGCCGGACTAGCGGGAGGGCCGGGACCGGGGAGCTGTTTTTT. Its protein product is CASSRTSGRAGTGELFF.

This clone was seen only once. The chain is built from TRBV13 and TRBJ2-1; 8 bases map to TRBD1. The germline gives CDR1 PRHDT, CDR2 FYEKMQ (reference sequence). V shed 5 bases, J shed 2 bases, and the junction held 14 bases outside the gene matches. The CDR3 runs to 18 residues. The CDR3 sequence is CASSLFWRAGGPYNEQFF. CDR3 nucleotide sequence: TGTGCCAGCAGCCTTTTTTGGCGGGCAGGGGGCCCCTACAATGAGCAGTTCTTC.

The J gene is TRBJ2-1, the V gene TRBV6-5; 7 positions agree with TRBD1. Per germline, CDR1 MNHEY and CDR2 SVGAGI. CDR3 length equals 16 residues. With 4 bases clipped from V and 3 bases from J, the junction kept 9 bases outside the gene matches. CDR3 nucleotide sequence: TGTGCCAGCAGTTTGGGGCCGCAGGGGGACTACAATGAGCAGTTCTTC. It encodes CASSLGPQGDYNEQFF.

The rearrangement joins TRBV6-5 to TRBJ1-2; 8 bases are shared with TRBD1. Germline loops: CDR1 MNHEY, CDR2 SVGAGI. This CDR3 is built from 16 residues. Trimming at V came to 2 bases and at J to 8 bases, leaving 13 bases not matched to a gene. The CDR3 DNA reads TGTGCCAGCAGTTACGGTGGGAACAGGGGGGGTCGAGGCTACACCTTC. Amino acid sequence: CASSYGGNRGGRGYTF.

The rearrangement links TRBV6-5 to TRBJ1-5; D gene ambiguous. The CDR3 consists of 14 residues. The V gene lost 6 bases and the J gene lost 2 bases, with 11 bases spanning the gap. Germline assignment: CDR1 MNHEY and CDR2 SVGAGI. The CDR3 loop reads CASSLGSGNQPQHF. DNA for the CDR3: TGTGCCAGCAGCCTCGGGAGCGGCAATCAGCCCCAGCATTTT.

The chain has TRBV15 and TRBJ2-5; 7 positions agree with TRBD1. The germline CDR1 and CDR2 sequences are LNHNV and YYDKDF (reference sequence). The V gene end was trimmed by 0 bases and the J gene end by 5 bases; junction bases not matched to a gene: 6. The CDR3 consists of 15 residues. The CDR3 DNA reads as TGTGCCACCAGCAGAGATTCGAGGGGGCTGGAGACCCAGTACTTC. Protein product: CATSRDSRGLETQYF.

The chain couples TRBV9 to TRBJ2-2; possibly TRBD2 for D (6 bases). The V and J ends lost 6 bases and 9 bases respectively, with 21 bases between them. CDR3 size: 15 residues. CDR1 and CDR2 from the germline V gene are SGDLS and YYNGEE. CDR3 sequence: CASNDPGLPNRELFF. The DNA of the CDR3 is TGTGCCAGCAACGACCCGGGACTGCCTAATCGGGAGCTGTTTTTT.

J is TRBJ2-7 and V is TRBV14; TRBD1 matches 7 bases. Trimming at V came to 2 bases and at J to 3 bases, leaving 7 bases not matched to a gene. The CDR3 length is 15 residues. Germline loops: CDR1 SGHDN, CDR2 FVKESK. The CDR3 region is CASSQLGTVNYEQYF. CDR3 DNA: TGTGCCAGCAGCCAACTCGGGACAGTAAACTACGAGCAGTACTTC. Supplemented by reference TRBV14 and TRBJ2-7, the full variable domain reads EAGVTQFPSHSVIEKGQTVTLRCDPISGHDNLYWYRRVMGKEIKFLLHFVKESKQDESGMPNNRFLAERTGGTYSTLKVQPAELEDSGVYFCASSQLGTVNYEQYFGPGTRLTVT.

This chain connects TRBV11-1 to TRBJ1-1; the D gene is possibly TRBD1 (5 bases). Germline values: CDR1 SGHAT, CDR2 FQDESV (reference sequence). CDR3 size: 15 residues. The V end was cut by 1 base, the J end by 2 bases, with 11 bases between. CDR3 DNA: TGTGCCAGCAGCTTAGATCGGACACCTAACACTGAAGCTTTCTTT. It translates to CASSLDRTPNTEAFF.

The chain has TRBV19 and TRBJ2-7, with D tentatively TRBD2 (5 bases). Germline CDR1 is LNHDA and CDR2 is SQIVND (reference sequence). The CDR3 spans 14 residues. The germline V and J ends were trimmed by 4 bases and 4 bases, with 14 bases remaining between them. CDR3 protein: CASSNLAGTYEQYF. The CDR3 DNA follows: TGTGCCAGTAGTAACCTAGCAGGAACATACGAGCAGTACTTC.

V gene TRBV3-1 (or the pseudogene TRBV3-2) combines with J gene TRBJ2-5; maybe TRBD1 (6 bases). Trimming left V 7 bases short and J 5 bases short, with 17 bases between. Germline V lookup: CDR1 LGHDT, CDR2 YNNKEL (reference sequence). CDR3 length equals 14 residues. CDR3 sequence: CASTLRGRGETQYF. The CDR3 bases are TGTGCCAGCACCCTCAGGGGCCGTGGGGAGACCCAGTACTTC.

Notes on this clone: Other DNA sequences in this specimen translate into the identical CDR3. The chain uses TRBV19 and TRBJ1-1; D not resolved. Trimming shortened V by 5 bases and J by 0 bases, and 7 bases separated the two germline ends. The V gene's germline CDR1 is LNHDA and CDR2 SQIVND (reference sequence). CDR3 size: 13 residues. CDR3 DNA sequence: TGTGCCAGTAGTTCATCAGTGAACACTGAAGCTTTCTTT. Its translation: CASSSSVNTEAFF.